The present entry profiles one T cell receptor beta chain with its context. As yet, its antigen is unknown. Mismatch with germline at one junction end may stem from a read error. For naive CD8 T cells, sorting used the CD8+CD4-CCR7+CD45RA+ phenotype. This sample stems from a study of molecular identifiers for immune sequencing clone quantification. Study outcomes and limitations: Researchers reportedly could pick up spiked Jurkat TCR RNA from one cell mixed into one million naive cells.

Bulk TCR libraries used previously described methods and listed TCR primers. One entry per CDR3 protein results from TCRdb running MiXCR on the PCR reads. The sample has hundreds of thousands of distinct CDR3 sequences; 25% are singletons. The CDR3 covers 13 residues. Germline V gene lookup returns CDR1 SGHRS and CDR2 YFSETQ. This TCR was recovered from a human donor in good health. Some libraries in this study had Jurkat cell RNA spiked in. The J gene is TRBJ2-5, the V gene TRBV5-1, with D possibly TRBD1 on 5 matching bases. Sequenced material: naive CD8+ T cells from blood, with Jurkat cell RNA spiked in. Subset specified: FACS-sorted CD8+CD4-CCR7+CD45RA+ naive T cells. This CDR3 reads CASSSLDIEPQYF. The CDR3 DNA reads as TGCGCCAGCAGCTCCCTGGACATAGAGCCCCAGTACTTC.